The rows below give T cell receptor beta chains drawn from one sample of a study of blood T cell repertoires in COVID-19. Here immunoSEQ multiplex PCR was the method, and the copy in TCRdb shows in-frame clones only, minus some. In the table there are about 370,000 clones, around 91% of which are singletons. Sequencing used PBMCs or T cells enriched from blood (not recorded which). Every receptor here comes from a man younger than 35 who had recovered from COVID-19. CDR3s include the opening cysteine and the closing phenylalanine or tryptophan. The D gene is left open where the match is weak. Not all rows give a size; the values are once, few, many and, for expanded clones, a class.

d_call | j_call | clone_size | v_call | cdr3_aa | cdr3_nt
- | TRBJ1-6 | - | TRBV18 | CASSPNRSSYNSPLHF | TGTGCCAGCTCACCGAACCGGAGCTCCTATAATTCACCCCTCCACTTT
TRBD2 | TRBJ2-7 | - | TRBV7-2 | CASSLAGLAGEQYF | TGTGCCAGCAGCTTAGCAGGCCTAGCGGGGGAGCAGTACTTC
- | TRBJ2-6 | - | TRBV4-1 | CASSQGRALGGANVLTF | TGCGCCAGCAGCCAAGGGAGGGCATTAGGTGGGGCCAACGTCCTGACTTTC
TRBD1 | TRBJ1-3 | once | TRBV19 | CASGQGSGNTIYF | TGTGCCAGCGGACAGGGCTCTGGAAACACCATATATTTT
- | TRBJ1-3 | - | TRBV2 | CASSAPKPPGNTIYF | TGTGCCAGCAGTGCGCCTAAACCCCCTGGAAACACCATATATTTT
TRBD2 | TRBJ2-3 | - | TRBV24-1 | CATSETKGSGGATDTQYF | TGTGCCACCAGTGAAACCAAGGGTAGCGGGGGGGCGACAGATACGCAGTATTTT
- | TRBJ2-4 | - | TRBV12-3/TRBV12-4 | CASMRSIHIQYF | TGTGCCAGCATGCGGTCGATCCATATTCAGTACTTC
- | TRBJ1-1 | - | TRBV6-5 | CASSYEGGGGTEAFF | TGTGCCAGCAGTTACGAGGGTGGGGGGGGAACTGAAGCTTTCTTT
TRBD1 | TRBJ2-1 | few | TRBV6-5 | CASSPGTVVVEQFF | TGTGCCAGCAGTCCTGGGACAGTAGTCGTCGAGCAGTTCTTC
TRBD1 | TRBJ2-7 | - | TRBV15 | CATSSRDRGYEQYF | TGTGCCACCAGCAGCCGGGACAGGGGTTACGAGCAGTACTTC
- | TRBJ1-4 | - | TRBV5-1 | CASRVTGVTNEKLFF | TGCGCCAGCAGGGTAACGGGGGTTACTAATGAAAAACTGTTTTTT
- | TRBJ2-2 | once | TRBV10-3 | CAISREASTGELFF | TGTGCCATCAGCCGAGAGGCTTCCACCGGGGAGCTGTTTTTT
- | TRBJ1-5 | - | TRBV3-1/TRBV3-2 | CASSLTDGQPQHF | TGTGCCAGCAGCCTTACAGATGGTCAGCCCCAGCATTTT
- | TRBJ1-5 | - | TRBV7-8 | CASSLGVGGNQPQHF | TGTGCCAGCAGCTTGGGAGTAGGGGGAAATCAGCCCCAGCATTTT
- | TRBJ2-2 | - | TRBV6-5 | CASTRRGDTGELFF | TGTGCCAGCACCCGGAGGGGTGACACCGGGGAGCTGTTTTTT
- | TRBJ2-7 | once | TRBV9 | CASSERAVSYEQYF | TGTGCCAGCAGCGAGAGGGCAGTTTCCTACGAGCAGTACTTC
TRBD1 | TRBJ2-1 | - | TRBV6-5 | CASSPRDRAYNEQFF | TGTGCCAGCAGTCCCCGGGACAGGGCGTACAATGAGCAGTTCTTC
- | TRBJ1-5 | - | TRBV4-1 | CASSRTQGSNQPQHF | TGCGCCAGCAGCCGGACGCAGGGTAGCAATCAGCCCCAGCATTTT
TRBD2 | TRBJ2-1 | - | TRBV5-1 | CASSSHERGGHIYEQFF | TGCGCCAGCAGCTCCCACGAGCGGGGGGGCCATATATATGAGCAGTTCTTC
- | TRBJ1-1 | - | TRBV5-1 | CASTLSMNTEAFF | TGCGCCAGCACCCTGAGCATGAACACTGAAGCTTTCTTT
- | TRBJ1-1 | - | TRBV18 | CASSPKQGLNTEAFF | TGTGCCAGCTCCCCGAAACAGGGCCTGAACACTGAAGCTTTCTTT
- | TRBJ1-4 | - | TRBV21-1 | CASISGTHREKLFF | TGTGCCAGCATTTCCGGGACACATAGGGAAAAACTGTTTTTT
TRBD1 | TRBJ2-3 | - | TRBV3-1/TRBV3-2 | CASSQDADRGKDTQYF | TGTGCCAGCAGCCAAGATGCGGACAGGGGGAAGGATACGCAGTATTTT
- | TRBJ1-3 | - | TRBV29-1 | CSVGHGTNGNTIYF | TGCAGCGTTGGCCACGGGACAAATGGAAACACCATATATTTT
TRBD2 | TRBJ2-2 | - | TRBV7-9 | CASSTGLAGAHTGELFF | TGTGCCAGCAGCACAGGACTAGCGGGAGCCCACACCGGGGAGCTGTTTTTT
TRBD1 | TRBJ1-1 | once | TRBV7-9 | CASSGTQGALGTEAFF | TGTGCCAGCAGCGGGACTCAGGGGGCTTTGGGGACTGAAGCTTTCTTT
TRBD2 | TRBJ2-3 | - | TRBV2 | CASRLSGGATDTQYF | TGTGCCAGCAGATTAAGCGGGGGGGCTACAGATACGCAGTATTTT
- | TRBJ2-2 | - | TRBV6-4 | CASSERGMNTGELFF | TGTGCCAGCAGTGAGAGGGGGATGAACACCGGGGAGCTGTTTTTT
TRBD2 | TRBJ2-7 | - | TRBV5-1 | CASSLNSGSNEQYF | TGCGCCAGCAGCTTGAATAGCGGGTCTAATGAGCAGTACTTC
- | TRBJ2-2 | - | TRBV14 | CASSQVSVLFF | TGTGCCAGCAGCCAAGTTAGTGTGCTGTTTTTT
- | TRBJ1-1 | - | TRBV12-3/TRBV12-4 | CASSLRGSSEAFF | TGTGCCAGCAGTTTAAGGGGATCGTCTGAAGCTTTCTTT
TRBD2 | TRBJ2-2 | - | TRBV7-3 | CASSSTSGGRTGELFF | TGTGCCAGCAGCTCCACTAGCGGGGGCCGAACCGGGGAGCTGTTTTTT
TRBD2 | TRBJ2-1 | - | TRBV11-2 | CASSLDGAGGLGDEQFF | TGTGCCAGCAGCTTAGATGGGGCGGGGGGCTTGGGCGATGAGCAGTTCTTC
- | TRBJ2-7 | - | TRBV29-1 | CSVGRQAYEQYF | TGCAGCGTTGGTAGACAGGCCTACGAGCAGTACTTC
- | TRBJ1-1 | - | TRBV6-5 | CASSYSPTSNTEAFF | TGTGCCAGCAGTTACTCCCCCACTTCGAACACTGAAGCTTTCTTT